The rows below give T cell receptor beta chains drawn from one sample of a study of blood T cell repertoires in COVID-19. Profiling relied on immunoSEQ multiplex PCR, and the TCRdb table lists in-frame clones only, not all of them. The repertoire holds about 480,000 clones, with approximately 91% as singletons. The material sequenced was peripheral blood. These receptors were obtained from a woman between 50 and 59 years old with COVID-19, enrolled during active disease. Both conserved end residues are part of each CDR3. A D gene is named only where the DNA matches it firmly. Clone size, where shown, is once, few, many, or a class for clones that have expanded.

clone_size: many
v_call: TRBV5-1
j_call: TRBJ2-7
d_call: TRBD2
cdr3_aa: CASSGTSGGSYEQYF
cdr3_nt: TGCGCCAGCAGCGGAACTAGCGGGGGGTCCTACGAGCAGTACTTC

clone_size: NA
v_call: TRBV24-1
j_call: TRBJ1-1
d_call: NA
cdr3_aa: CATSDGFEAFF
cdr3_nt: TGTGCCACCAGTGACGGTTTTGAAGCTTTCTTT

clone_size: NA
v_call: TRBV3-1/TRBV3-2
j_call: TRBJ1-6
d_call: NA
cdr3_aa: CASSPYLGQSNSPLHF
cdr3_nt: TGTGCCAGCAGCCCCTACCTAGGACAGAGTAATTCACCCCTCCACTTT

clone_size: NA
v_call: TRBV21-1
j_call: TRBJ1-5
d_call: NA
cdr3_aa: CASSKGEGQPQHF
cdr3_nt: TGTGCCAGCAGTAAGGGGGAAGGGCAGCCCCAGCATTTT

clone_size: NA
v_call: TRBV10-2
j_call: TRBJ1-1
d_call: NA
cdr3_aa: CASSEKGKNTEAFF
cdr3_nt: TGCGCCAGCAGTGAGAAGGGGAAGAACACTGAAGCTTTCTTT

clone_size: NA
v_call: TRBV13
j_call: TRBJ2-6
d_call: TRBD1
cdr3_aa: CASSVDRGATSGANVLTF
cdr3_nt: TGTGCCAGCAGCGTCGACAGGGGGGCGACCTCTGGGGCCAACGTCCTGACTTTC

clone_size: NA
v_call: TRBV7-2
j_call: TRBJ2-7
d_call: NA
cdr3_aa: CASSLGRPGSSYEQYF
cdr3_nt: TGTGCCAGCAGCTTAGGGCGGCCGGGGAGCTCCTACGAGCAGTACTTC

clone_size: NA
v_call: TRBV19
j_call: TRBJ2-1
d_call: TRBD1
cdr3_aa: CASNEGATYNEQFF
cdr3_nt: TGTGCCAGTAATGAGGGGGCGACCTACAATGAGCAGTTCTTC

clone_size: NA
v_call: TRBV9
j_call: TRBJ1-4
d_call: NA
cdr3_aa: CASSSPGGTTNEKLFF
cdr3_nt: TGTGCCAGCAGCTCACCGGGGGGGACAACTAATGAAAAACTGTTTTTT

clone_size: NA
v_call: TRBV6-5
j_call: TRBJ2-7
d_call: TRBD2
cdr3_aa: CASSYRQRGEQYF
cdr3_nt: TGTGCCAGCAGTTACCGACAGCGGGGCGAGCAGTACTTC

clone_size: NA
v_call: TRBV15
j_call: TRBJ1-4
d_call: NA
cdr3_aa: CATSRETLGKGEKLFF
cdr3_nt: TGTGCCACCAGCAGAGAAACGTTGGGAAAGGGGGAAAAACTGTTTTTT

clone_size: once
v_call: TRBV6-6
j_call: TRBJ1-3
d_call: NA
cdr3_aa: CASSSGDRLGNTIYF
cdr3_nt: TGTGCCAGCAGTTCTGGCGACAGACTTGGAAACACCATATATTTT

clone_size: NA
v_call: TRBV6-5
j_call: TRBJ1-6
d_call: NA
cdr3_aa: CASSYSPGQLNSPLHF
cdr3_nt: TGTGCCAGCAGTTACTCGCCTGGACAGCTTAATTCACCCCTCCACTTT

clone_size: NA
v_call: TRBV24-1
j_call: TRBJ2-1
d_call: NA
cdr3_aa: CATSDSGGEQFF
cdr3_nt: TGTGCCACCAGTGACTCCGGGGGTGAGCAGTTCTTC

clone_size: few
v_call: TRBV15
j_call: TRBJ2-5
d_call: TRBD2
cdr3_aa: CATSIGERGAQETQYF
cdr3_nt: TGTGCCACCAGCATCGGGGAGCGGGGCGCCCAAGAGACCCAGTACTTC

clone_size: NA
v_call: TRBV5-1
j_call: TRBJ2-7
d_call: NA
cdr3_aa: CASSPEVRGQTYEQYF
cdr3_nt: TGCGCCAGCAGCCCCGAGGTGCGGGGACAGACCTACGAGCAGTACTTC

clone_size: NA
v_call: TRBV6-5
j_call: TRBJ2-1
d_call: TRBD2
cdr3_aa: CASSRLARVGEQFF
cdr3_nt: TGTGCCAGCAGCAGACTAGCGAGGGTAGGTGAGCAGTTCTTC

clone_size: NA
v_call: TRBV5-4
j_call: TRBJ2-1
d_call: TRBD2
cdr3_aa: CASSGLSGGAENEQFF
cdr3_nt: TGTGCCAGCAGCGGACTAAGCGGGGGGGCCGAAAATGAGCAGTTCTTC

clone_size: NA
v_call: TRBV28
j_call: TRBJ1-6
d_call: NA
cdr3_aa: CASRRLTSPLHF
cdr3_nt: TGTGCCAGCCGGAGGTTAACTTCACCCCTCCACTTT

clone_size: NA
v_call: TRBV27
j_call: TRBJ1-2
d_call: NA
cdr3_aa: CASRKKGGLYGYTF
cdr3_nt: TGTGCCAGCAGGAAGAAGGGTGGACTCTATGGCTACACCTTC

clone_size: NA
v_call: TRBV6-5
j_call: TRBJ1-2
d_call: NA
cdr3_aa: CASKRGPITNYGYTF
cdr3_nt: TGTGCCAGCAAGCGGGGACCTATTACTAACTATGGCTACACCTTC

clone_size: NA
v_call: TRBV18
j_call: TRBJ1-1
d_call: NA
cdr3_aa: CASSPQGSNTEAFF
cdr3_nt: TGTGCCAGCTCACCACAGGGGTCGAACACTGAAGCTTTCTTT

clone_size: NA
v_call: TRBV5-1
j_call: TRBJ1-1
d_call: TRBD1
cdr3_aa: CASTPTGGWTEAFF
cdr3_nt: TGCGCCAGCACCCCCACAGGGGGCTGGACTGAAGCTTTCTTT

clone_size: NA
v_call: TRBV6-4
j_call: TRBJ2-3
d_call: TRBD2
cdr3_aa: CASSDSIVGGGAKDTQYF
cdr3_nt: TGTGCCAGCAGTGACTCGATTGTCGGCGGGGGGGCAAAGGATACGCAGTATTTT

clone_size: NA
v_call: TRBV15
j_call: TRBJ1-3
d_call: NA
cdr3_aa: CATSREGAPDRGDTIYF
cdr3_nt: TGTGCCACCAGCAGAGAAGGGGCCCCTGATAGAGGAGACACCATATATTTT

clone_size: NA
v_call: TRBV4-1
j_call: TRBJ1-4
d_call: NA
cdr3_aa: CASRRREATNEKLFF
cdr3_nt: TGCGCCAGCAGACGGCGGGAGGCAACTAATGAAAAACTGTTTTTT

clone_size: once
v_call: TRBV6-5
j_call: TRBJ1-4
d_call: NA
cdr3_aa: CASMVTGGIGKLFF
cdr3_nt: TGTGCCAGCATGGTAACAGGCGGAATAGGAAAACTGTTTTTT

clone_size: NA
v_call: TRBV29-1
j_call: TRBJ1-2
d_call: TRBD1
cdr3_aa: CSVDATGTNYGYTF
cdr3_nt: TGCAGCGTTGACGCGACAGGGACTAACTATGGCTACACCTTC

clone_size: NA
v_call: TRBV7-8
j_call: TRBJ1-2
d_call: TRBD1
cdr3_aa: CASSPQGGSYGYTF
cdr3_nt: TGTGCCAGCAGCCCACAGGGGGGTAGCTATGGCTACACCTTC

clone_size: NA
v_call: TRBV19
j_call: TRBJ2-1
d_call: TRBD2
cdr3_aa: CASSISLGGTYNEQFF
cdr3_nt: TGTGCCAGTAGTATTAGTTTGGGGGGGACCTACAATGAGCAGTTCTTC

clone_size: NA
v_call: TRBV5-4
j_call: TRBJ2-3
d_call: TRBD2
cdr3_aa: CASSGGGTPTDTQYF
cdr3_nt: TGTGCCAGCAGCGGGGGGGGAACCCCCACAGATACGCAGTATTTT

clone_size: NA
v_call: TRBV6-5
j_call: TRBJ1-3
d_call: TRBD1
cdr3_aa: CASSYQGARGNTIYF
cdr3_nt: TGTGCCAGCAGTTACCAGGGGGCACGCGGAAACACCATATATTTT

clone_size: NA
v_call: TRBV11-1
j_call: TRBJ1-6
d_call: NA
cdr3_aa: CASSLEGLGSPLHF
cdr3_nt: TGTGCCAGCAGCTTAGAGGGGCTGGGGTCACCCCTCCACTTT

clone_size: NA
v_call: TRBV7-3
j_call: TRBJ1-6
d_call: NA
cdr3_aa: CASKDDSSYNSPLHF
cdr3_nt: TGTGCCAGCAAGGACGACAGCTCCTATAATTCACCCCTCCACTTT

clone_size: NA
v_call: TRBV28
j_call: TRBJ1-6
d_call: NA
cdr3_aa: CASSPDSFQSPLHF
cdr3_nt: TGTGCCAGCAGCCCTGACAGTTTTCAGTCACCCCTCCACTTT

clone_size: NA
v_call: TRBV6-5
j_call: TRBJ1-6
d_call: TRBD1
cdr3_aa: CASSLDRGPSPLHF
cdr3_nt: TGTGCCAGCAGCCTCGACAGGGGGCCTTCACCCCTCCACTTT

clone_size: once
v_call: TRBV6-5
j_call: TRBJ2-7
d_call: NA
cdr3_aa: CASSFQYEQYF
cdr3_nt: TGTGCCAGCAGTTTCCAATACGAGCAGTACTTC

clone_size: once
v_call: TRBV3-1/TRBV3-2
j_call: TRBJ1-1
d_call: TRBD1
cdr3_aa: CASSQQGDTEAFF
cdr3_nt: TGTGCCAGCAGCCAGCAGGGGGACACTGAAGCTTTCTTT

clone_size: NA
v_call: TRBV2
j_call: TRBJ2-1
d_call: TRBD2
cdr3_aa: CASRETLLAGAYNEQFF
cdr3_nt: TGTGCCAGCAGGGAGACCTTACTAGCGGGGGCCTACAATGAGCAGTTCTTC

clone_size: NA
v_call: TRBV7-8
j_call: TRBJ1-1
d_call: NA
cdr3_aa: CASSFDVGGTEAFF
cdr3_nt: TGTGCCAGCAGCTTCGACGTGGGGGGCACTGAAGCTTTCTTT

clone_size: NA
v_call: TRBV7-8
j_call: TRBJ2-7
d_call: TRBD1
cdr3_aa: CASSTSTGNPYEQYF
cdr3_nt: TGTGCCAGCAGCACCTCGACAGGGAACCCCTACGAGCAGTACTTC

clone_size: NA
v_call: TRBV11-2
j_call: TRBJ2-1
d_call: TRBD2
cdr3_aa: CASSPYRGESSYNEQFF
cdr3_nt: TGTGCCAGCAGCCCTTACCGGGGGGAGAGCTCCTACAATGAGCAGTTCTTC

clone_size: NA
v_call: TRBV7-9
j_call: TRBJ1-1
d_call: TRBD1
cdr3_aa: CASTHGQGERNTEAFF
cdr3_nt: TGTGCCAGCACCCACGGACAGGGTGAGAGGAACACTGAAGCTTTCTTT

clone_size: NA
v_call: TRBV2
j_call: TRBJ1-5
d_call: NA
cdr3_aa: CASSRIPGPQHF
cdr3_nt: TGTGCCAGCAGCAGAATCCCGGGACCCCAGCATTTT

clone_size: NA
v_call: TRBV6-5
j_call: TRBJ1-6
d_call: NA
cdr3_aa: CASSYIVGTKEAPLHF
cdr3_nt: TGTGCCAGCAGTTACATTGTGGGGACTAAGGAAGCACCCCTCCACTTT

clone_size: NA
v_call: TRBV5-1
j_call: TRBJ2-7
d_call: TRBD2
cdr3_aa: CASTPSGLAGGAYEQYF
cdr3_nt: TGCGCCAGCACCCCGTCGGGACTAGCGGGGGGTGCCTACGAGCAGTACTTC

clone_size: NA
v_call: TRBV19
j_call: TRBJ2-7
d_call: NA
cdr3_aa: CASSRQGDNEQYF
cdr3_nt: TGTGCCAGTAGTCGACAAGGGGACAACGAGCAGTACTTC

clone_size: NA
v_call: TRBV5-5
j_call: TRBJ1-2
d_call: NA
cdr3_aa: CASSSVRRYGYTF
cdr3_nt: TGTGCCAGCAGCTCAGTAAGGAGGTATGGCTACACCTTC

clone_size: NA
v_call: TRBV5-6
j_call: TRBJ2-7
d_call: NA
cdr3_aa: CASSFELAGREQYF
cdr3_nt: TGTGCCAGCAGCTTCGAACTAGCAGGGCGCGAGCAGTACTTC

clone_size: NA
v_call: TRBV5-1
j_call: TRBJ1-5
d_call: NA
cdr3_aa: CASSLEGGNSNQPQHF
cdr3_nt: TGCGCCAGCAGCTTGGAGGGGGGGAATAGCAATCAGCCCCAGCATTTT

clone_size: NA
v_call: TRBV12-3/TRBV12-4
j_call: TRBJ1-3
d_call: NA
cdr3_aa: CASHRFSASIYF
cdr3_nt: TGTGCCAGCCATCGGTTTAGTGCATCTATATATTTT

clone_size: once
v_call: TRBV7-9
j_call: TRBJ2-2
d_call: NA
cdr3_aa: CASSPRNTGELFF
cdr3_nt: TGTGCCAGCAGCCCCCGGAACACCGGGGAGCTGTTTTTT

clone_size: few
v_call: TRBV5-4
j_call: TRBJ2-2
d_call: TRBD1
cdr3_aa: CASRQGAPTDTGELFF
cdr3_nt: TGTGCCAGCCGCCAGGGGGCCCCTACGGACACCGGGGAGCTGTTTTTT